The present entry profiles one T cell receptor beta chain with its context. Its antigen is as yet unknown. Sequenced by immunoSEQ multiplex PCR; TCRdb stores in-frame clones only, minus some. Of over 55,000 clones listed, 80% to 90% were seen once; the top ten hold roughly 5.1%. This record belongs to a study of a mutant IDH1 vaccine in newly diagnosed glioma. The wider study: Vaccination started 4-6 weeks after radiotherapy alone, or with temozolomide cycles. Patients were pretreated with radiotherapy, temozolomide, or both, mostly both.

Germline-derived CDR1 and CDR2 are LGHNT and FRNRAP. The CDR3 is made up of 13 amino acids. With V trimmed by 6 bases and J by 6 bases, 5 bases remained unmatched. Time point of the sample: week 5, during vaccination. The vaccine gave 300 ug of a 20-mer mutant IDH1 peptide subcutaneously per dose. Sequenced material: PBMCs, taken from a glioma patient whose treatment included an IDH1 peptide vaccine. This receptor was taken from a woman aged 40-49 years with glioma. The chain joins TRBV12-5 to TRBJ2-5; 9 bases are a match to TRBD2. The CDR3: CASGAGGSKTQYF. DNA for the CDR3: TGTGCTAGTGGCGCGGGGGGGTCCAAGACCCAGTACTTC.